This T cell receptor (beta chain) is drawn from a study of cytomegalovirus exposure and HLA in healthy donors. Turning to the study itself: Unique TCR beta sequences numbering 95 million to 130 million came from about 179 million T cells in an earlier analysis.

With 60 Vbeta and 13 Jbeta primers, the PCR was carried out. Generated by immunoSEQ multiplex PCR, the TCRdb table keeps only in-frame clones and is missing some. Altogether some 120,000 clones are present, more than 70% being singletons, with the ten largest covering less than 5%. Overall study findings and caveats: Diagnosis of cytomegalovirus status made by the classifier reportedly showed high specificity and sensitivity. TCR sequences were mostly rare, though some public TCRs occurred in many donors. Trimming of TCR beta V- and J-genes showed a link, identified in a later analysis, to a missense DCLRE1C variant.

About this clone itself: The target antigen is unknown.

CDR1 and CDR2 (germline): SGHNT, YYREEE (reference sequence). The junction had 13 bases not matched to a gene; V was cut back by 3 bases and J by 4 bases. The CDR3 loop spans 18 amino acids. The rearrangement links TRBV5-4 to TRBJ1-5; 10 nucleotides line up with TRBD1. Sequenced: PBMCs. This TCR came from a man in his thirties or forties in good health and CMV-seronegative. In nucleotides, the CDR3 is TGTGCCAGCAGCTCCGGGACAGGGGCGCCCTATGGGAATCAGCCCCAGCATTTT. It translates to CASSSGTGAPYGNQPQHF.